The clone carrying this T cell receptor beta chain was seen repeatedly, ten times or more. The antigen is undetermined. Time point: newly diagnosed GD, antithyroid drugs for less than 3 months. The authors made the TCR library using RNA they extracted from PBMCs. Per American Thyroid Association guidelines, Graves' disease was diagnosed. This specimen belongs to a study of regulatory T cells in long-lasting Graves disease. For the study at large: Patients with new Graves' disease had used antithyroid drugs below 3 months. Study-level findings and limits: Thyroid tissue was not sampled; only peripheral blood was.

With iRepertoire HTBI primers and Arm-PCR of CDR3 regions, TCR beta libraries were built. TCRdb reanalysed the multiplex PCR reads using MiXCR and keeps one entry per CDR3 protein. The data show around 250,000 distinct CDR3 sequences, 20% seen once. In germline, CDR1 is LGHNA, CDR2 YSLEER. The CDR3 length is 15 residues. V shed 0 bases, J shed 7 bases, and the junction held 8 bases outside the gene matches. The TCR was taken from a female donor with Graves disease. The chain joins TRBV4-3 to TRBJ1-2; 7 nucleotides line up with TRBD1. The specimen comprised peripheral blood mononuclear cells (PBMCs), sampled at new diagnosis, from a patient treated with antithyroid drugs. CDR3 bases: TGCGCCAGCAGCCAAGATGCTTGGGACAGCTTTGGCTACACCTTC. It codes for CASSQDAWDSFGYTF.